This record concerns one T cell receptor beta chain sequence. The sample holds one count of this clone. The target of this receptor is not known. Nothing much larger sits one base from this clone, and base qualities are not available. This entry belongs to a study of brain metastases from non-small cell lung cancer (dated by TCRdb to between 2018 and 2020). About the investigation overall: In non-small-cell lung cancer patients, the researchers characterized the immune microenvironment of brain metastases and primary tumors that had been resected as matched pairs.

The CDR3 spans 14 residues, from the cysteine through the phenylalanine. The kept DNA is CDR3 alone, 42 bases in frame from the first base. The germline V gene encodes CDR1 MNHEY and CDR2 SVGAGI. V and J lose 4 bases and 0 bases, and a span of 7 bases separates them. The library was prepared using the immunoSEQ multiplex PCR assay. Alongside a 770-gene immune expression panel, the team sequenced the T-cell receptor beta chain repertoire. TCRdb stores this immuneACCESS table with in-frame sequences only. Part of the clones is absent; in the studies checked, under half of the shortfall reflects unresolved V genes, and no reason is known for the rest. The sample table lists 250 to 300 clones, roughly 85% of them with a count of one. Jointly, the top ten make up approximately 11% of the sample. The cohort comprised 30 to 45 patients with surgically resected non-small-cell lung cancer who had both primary tumor and brain metastasis specimens. Tumor specimens were archival formalin-fixed, paraffin-embedded tissues.

Study-level results and caveats: T-cell clones were apparently expanded in 60% to 80% of brain metastases relative to the matched primary tumors. T-cell infiltration was lower in brain metastases than in primary tumors (P < 0.001). TCR repertoires were found to be largely shared between paired brain metastases and primary tumors, although sparse T-cell densities were observed in the brain metastases.

The receptor was derived from a donor aged 40 or older with non-small cell lung cancer. Sequencing was done on a sample of tissue from a brain metastasis. This sample's cell subset or site label indicates: resected brain metastasis paired with primary lung tumor. This chain joins TRBV6-5 to TRBJ1-3; the D gene is not confidently resolved. The DNA sequence is given as TGTGCCAGCAGTTTCCAGAGCTCTGGAAACACCATATATTTT. This sequence encodes CASSFQSSGNTIYF.